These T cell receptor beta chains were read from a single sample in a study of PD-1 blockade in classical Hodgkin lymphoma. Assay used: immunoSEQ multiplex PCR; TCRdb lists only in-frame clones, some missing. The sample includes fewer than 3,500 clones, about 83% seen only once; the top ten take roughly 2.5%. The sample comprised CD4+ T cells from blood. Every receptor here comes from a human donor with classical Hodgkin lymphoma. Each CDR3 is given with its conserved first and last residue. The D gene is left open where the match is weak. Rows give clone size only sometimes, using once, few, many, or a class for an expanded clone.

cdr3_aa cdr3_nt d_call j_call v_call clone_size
CASSDPGQLDNEQFF TGTGCCAGCAGTGACCCGGGACAGCTTGACAATGAGCAGTTCTTC TRBD1 TRBJ2-1 TRBV25-1 -
CASSHHEQYF TGTGCCAGCAGTCACCACGAGCAGTACTTC - TRBJ2-7 TRBV28 -
CASSEERQETQYF TGTGCCAGCAGTGAAGAAAGGCAAGAGACCCAGTACTTC - TRBJ2-5 TRBV6-1 -
CAISEGGLEETQYF TGTGCCATCAGTGAGGGGGGGCTTGAAGAGACCCAGTACTTC - TRBJ2-5 TRBV10-3 -
CASSEEAGPETQYF TGTGCCAGCAGTGAAGAGGCAGGGCCAGAGACCCAGTACTTC - TRBJ2-5 TRBV6-1 -
CASRREINEKLFF TGTGCCAGCAGGCGGGAGATCAATGAAAAACTGTTTTTT - TRBJ1-4 TRBV7-2 -
CASNPESNSPLHF TGTGCCAGCAACCCTGAGAGTAATTCACCCCTCCACTTT - TRBJ1-6 TRBV2 -
CASSLLQGSTEAFF TGTGCCAGCAGCCTACTACAGGGCTCCACTGAAGCTTTCTTT - TRBJ1-1 TRBV2 -
CASSLAGGLEAFF TGCGCCAGCAGCTTGGCAGGGGGCCTTGAAGCTTTCTTT TRBD1 TRBJ1-1 TRBV5-1 -
CASVPASGGDTQYF TGTGCCAGTGTCCCGGCTAGCGGGGGGGATACGCAGTATTTT TRBD2 TRBJ2-3 TRBV25-1 once
CASSAEREVEDTQYF TGTGCCAGCAGTGCCGAGCGGGAGGTTGAAGATACGCAGTATTTT TRBD2 TRBJ2-3 TRBV2 -
CASSEIGGAVGEQFF TGTGCCAGCAGTGAAATCGGGGGGGCCGTTGGTGAGCAGTTCTTC TRBD2 TRBJ2-1 TRBV25-1 -
CASSVGTGGFYNEQFF TGTGCCAGCAGCGTAGGGACAGGGGGCTTCTACAATGAGCAGTTCTTC TRBD1 TRBJ2-1 TRBV9 -
CASSPKRSYNEQFF TGTGCCAGCAGCCCGAAACGCTCCTACAATGAGCAGTTCTTC - TRBJ2-1 TRBV14 -
CASSRASGKETEAFF TGTGCCAGCAGCCGGGCTTCCGGGAAAGAGACTGAAGCTTTCTTT - TRBJ1-1 TRBV7-6 -
CASSSDRSSSYNEQFF TGTGCCAGCAGTTCCGACAGGTCGAGCTCCTACAATGAGCAGTTCTTC - TRBJ2-1 TRBV7-9 -
CASSRLAGAGEQYF TGTGCCAGCAGTCGCCTAGCGGGAGCGGGGGAGCAGTACTTC TRBD2 TRBJ2-7 TRBV2 -
CASSSGTSGMDGELFF TGTGCCAGCAGCTCCGGGACTAGCGGGATGGACGGGGAGCTGTTTTTT TRBD2 TRBJ2-2 TRBV5-4 -
CASSLLAVSTDTQYF TGTGCCAGCAGTCTACTAGCGGTCAGCACAGATACGCAGTATTTT TRBD2 TRBJ2-3 TRBV2 -
CSVVGLYEQYF TGCAGCGTTGTGGGCCTCTACGAGCAGTACTTC - TRBJ2-7 TRBV29-1 -
CASRTGQGYEQYF TGTGCCAGCAGGACAGGACAGGGCTACGAGCAGTACTTC TRBD1 TRBJ2-7 TRBV2 -
CASSQSGQGIANEQFF TGCGCCAGCAGTCAATCGGGGCAGGGAATAGCAAATGAGCAGTTCTTC - TRBJ2-1 TRBV23-1 -
CATRTGMGEAFF TGTGCCACCCGGACAGGGATGGGTGAAGCTTTCTTT TRBD1 TRBJ1-1 TRBV19 few
CASSLDRGTNTEAFF TGTGCCAGCAGCCTGGACAGGGGGACGAACACTGAAGCTTTCTTT TRBD1 TRBJ1-1 TRBV5-4 -
CSVEGRQGQYGYTF TGCAGCGTTGAAGGTCGACAGGGTCAGTATGGCTACACCTTC TRBD1 TRBJ1-2 TRBV29-1 -
CASSQSLAGGVDTQYF TGTGCCAGCAGCCAATCACTAGCGGGAGGGGTTGATACGCAGTATTTT TRBD2 TRBJ2-3 TRBV4-2 -
CASSEDREFGYGYTF TGTGCCAGCAGTGAGGACAGGGAGTTCGGCTATGGCTACACCTTC TRBD1 TRBJ1-2 TRBV6-1 -
CASSTRGDTSGNTIYF TGTGCCAGCAGCACCCGCGGGGACACCTCTGGAAACACCATATATTTT - TRBJ1-3 TRBV9 -
CASTRMEGEETQYF TGTGCCAGCACCCGAATGGAGGGGGAAGAGACCCAGTACTTC - TRBJ2-5 TRBV2 -
CASSLGTAGYTF TGTGCCAGCAGCTTAGGTACGGCTGGCTACACCTTC - TRBJ1-2 TRBV11-2 -